This record concerns one T cell receptor beta chain sequence. The entry originates in a study of blood T cell repertoires in COVID-19. Study information: COVID-19 samples, acute and convalescent, were from the United States, Italy and Spain. PBMCs, B-cell-depleted T cells, or T cells were the source of the cDNA or gDNA that made up the material.

Using immunoSEQ multiplex PCR, the repertoire was profiled, and TCRdb retains in-frame clones only, with some absent. Of fewer than 250,000 clones in the sample, 87% were seen once. V was clipped by 0 bases and J by 6 bases; unmatched bases: 2. This CDR3 contains 14 residues. The germline V gene encodes CDR1 SGHRS and CDR2 YFSETQ. Participant-given clinical history determined each cohort assignment. This sequence was found in a man aged 25-40 years in a cohort exposed to, infected with or recovered from COVID-19 (not recorded which). Sequencing input: PBMCs or T cells enriched from blood (not recorded which). The V call is TRBV5-1, the J call TRBJ1-5; 8 nucleotides match TRBD1. Here the CDR3 DNA reads TGCGCCAGCAGCTTGGGACAGGGGAGTCAGCCCCAGCATTTT. It yields the protein CASSLGQGSQPQHF. The variable domain in full, with the rest retrieved from reference TRBV5-1 and TRBJ1-5, is KAGVTQTPRYLIKTRGQQVTLSCSPISGHRSVSWYQQTPGQGLQFLFEYFSETQRNKGNFPGRFSGRQFSNSRSEMNVSTLELGDSALYLCASSLGQGSQPQHFGDGTRLSIL.